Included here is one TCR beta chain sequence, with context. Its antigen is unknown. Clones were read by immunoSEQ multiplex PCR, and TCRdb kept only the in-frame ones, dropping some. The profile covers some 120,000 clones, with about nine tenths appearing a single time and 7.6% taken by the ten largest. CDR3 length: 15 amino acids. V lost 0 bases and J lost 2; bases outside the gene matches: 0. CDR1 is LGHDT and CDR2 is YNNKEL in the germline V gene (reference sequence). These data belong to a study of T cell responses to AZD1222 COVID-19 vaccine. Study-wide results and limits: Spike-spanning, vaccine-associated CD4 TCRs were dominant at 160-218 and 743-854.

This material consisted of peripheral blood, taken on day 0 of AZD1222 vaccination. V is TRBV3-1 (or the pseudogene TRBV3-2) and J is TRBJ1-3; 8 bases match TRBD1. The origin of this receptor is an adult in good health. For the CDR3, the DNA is TGTGCCAGCAGCCAAGAGGACAGGGCTGGAAACACCATATATTTT. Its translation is CASSQEDRAGNTIYF.